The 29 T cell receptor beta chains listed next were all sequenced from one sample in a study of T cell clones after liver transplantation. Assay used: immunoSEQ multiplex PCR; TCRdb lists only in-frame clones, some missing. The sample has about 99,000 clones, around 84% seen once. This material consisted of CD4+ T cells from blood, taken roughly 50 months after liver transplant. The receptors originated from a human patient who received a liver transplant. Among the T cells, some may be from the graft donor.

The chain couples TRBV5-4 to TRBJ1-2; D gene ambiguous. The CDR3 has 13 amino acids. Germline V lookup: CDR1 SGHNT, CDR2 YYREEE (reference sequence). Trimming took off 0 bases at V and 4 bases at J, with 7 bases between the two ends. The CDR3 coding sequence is TGTGCCAGCAGCTTGGCAGGCTTCTATGGCTACACCTTC. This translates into CASSLAGFYGYTF.

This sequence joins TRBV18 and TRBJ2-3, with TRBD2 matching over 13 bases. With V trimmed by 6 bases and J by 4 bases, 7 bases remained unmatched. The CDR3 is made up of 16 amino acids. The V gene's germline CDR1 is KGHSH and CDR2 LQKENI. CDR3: CASSSGTSGVADTQYF. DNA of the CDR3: TGTGCCAGCTCGTCGGGGACTAGCGGGGTTGCAGATACGCAGTATTTT. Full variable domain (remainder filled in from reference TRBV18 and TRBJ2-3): NAGVMQNPRHLVRRRGQEARLRCSPMKGHSHVYWYRQLPEEGLKFMVYLQKENIIDESGMPKERFSAEFPKEGPSILRIQQVVRGDSAAYFCASSSGTSGVADTQYFGPGTRLTVL.

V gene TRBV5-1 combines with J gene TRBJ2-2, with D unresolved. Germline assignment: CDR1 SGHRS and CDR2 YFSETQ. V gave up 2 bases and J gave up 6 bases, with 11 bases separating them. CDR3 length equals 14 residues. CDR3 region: CASSLQSISGELFF. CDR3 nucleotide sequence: TGCGCCAGCAGCTTACAGAGTATATCCGGGGAGCTGTTTTTT. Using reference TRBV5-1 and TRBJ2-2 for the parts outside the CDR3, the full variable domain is KAGVTQTPRYLIKTRGQQVTLSCSPISGHRSVSWYQQTPGQGLQFLFEYFSETQRNKGNFPGRFSGRQFSNSRSEMNVSTLELGDSALYLCASSLQSISGELFFGEGSRLTVL.

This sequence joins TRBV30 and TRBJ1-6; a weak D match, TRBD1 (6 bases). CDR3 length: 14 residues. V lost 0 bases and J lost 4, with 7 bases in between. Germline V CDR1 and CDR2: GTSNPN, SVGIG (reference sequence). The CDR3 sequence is CAWSVDSYNSPLHF. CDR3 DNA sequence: TGTGCCTGGAGTGTGGACAGTTATAATTCACCCCTCCACTTT.

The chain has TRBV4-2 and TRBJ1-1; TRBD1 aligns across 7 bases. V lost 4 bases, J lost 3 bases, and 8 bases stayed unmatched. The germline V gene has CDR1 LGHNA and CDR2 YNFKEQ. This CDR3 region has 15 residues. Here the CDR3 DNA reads TGTGCCAGCAGCCCCGGGAAAGGGGGCGACACTGAAGCTTTCTTT. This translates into CASSPGKGGDTEAFF.

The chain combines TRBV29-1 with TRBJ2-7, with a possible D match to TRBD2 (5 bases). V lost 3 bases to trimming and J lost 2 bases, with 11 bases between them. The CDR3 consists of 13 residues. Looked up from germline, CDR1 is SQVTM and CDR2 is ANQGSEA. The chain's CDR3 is CSVDPTGTYEQYF. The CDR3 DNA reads TGCAGCGTTGATCCAACCGGGACCTACGAGCAGTACTTC.

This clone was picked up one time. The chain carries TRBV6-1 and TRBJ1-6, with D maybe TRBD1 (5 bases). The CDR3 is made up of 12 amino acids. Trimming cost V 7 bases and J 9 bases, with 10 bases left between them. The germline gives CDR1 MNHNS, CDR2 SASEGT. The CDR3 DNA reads TGTGCCAGCAATACGGGGCCTTCACCCCTCCACTTT. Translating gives CASNTGPSPLHF.

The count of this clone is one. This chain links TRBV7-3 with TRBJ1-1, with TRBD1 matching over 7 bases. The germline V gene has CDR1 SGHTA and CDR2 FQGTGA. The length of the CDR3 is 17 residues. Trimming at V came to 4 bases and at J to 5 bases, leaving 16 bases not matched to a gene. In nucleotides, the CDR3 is TGTGCCAGCAGCTCCTCACGCGGATCCGAACAGGGGACTGAAGCTTTCTTT. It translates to CASSSSRGSEQGTEAFF. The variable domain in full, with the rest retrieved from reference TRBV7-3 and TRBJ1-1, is GAGVSQTPSNKVTEKGKYVELRCDPISGHTALYWYRQSLGQGPEFLIYFQGTGAADDSGLPNDRFFAVRPEGSVSTLKIQRTERGDSAVYLCASSSSRGSEQGTEAFFGQGTRLTVV.

This CDR3 reads CSAQSRAADTQYF. DNA of the CDR3: TGCAGCGCCCAGTCCCGGGCGGCTGATACGCAGTATTTT. The J gene is TRBJ2-3, the V gene TRBV29-1; D uncertain. Looked up from germline, CDR1 is SQVTM and CDR2 is ANQGSEA. The CDR3 covers 13 residues. V was cut by 7 bases and J by 6 bases, with 17 bases left in between.

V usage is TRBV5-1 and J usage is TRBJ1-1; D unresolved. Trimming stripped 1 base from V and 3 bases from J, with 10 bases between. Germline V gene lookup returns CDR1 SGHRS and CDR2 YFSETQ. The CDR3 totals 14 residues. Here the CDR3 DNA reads TGCGCCAGCAGCTTGTACGGGTCGGACACTGAAGCTTTCTTT. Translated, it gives CASSLYGSDTEAFF.

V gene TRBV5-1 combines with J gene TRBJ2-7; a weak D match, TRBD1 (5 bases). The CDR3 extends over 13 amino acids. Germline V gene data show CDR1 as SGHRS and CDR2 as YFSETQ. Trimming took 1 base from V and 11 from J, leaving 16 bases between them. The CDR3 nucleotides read TGCGCCAGCAGCTTGCAGGGCAGTACTATGGAGTACTTC. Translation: CASSLQGSTMEYF.

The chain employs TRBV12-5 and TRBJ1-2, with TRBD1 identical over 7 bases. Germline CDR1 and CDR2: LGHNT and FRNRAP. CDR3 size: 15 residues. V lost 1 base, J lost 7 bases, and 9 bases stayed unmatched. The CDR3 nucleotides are TGTGCTAGTGGTTTGGGGGCAGGGGGTTCCGCTGGCTACACCTTC. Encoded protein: CASGLGAGGSAGYTF.

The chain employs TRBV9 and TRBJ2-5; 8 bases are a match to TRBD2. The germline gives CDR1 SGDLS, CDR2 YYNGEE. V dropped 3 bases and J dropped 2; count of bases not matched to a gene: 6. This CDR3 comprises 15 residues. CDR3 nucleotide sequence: TGTGCCAGCAGCGCAAGCCGGGGGGGACAAGAGACCCAGTACTTC. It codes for CASSASRGGQETQYF.

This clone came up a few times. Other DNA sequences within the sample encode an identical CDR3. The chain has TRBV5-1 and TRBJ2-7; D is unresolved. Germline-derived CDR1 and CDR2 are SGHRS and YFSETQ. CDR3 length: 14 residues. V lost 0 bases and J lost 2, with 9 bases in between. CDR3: CASSLVVSPYEQYF. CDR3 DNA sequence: TGCGCCAGCAGCTTGGTGGTCAGCCCCTACGAGCAGTACTTC.

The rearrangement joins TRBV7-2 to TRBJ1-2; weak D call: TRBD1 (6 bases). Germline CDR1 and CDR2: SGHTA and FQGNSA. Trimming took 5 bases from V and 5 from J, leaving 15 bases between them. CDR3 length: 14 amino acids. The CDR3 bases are TGTGCCAGCAGCCCATTTACAGGGCGGTATGGCTACACCTTC. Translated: CASSPFTGRYGYTF.

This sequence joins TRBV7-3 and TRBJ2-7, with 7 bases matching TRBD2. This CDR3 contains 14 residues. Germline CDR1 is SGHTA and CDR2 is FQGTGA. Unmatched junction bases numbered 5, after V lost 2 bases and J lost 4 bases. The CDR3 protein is CASSLASGLYEQYF. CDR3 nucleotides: TGTGCCAGCAGCTTAGCTAGCGGACTATACGAGCAGTACTTC.

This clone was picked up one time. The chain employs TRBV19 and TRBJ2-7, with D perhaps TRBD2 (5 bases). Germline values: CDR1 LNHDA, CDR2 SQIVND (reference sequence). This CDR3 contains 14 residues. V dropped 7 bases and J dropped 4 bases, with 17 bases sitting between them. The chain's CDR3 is CASNRGSGEYEQYF. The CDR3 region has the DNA TGTGCCAGTAATCGGGGAAGCGGAGAGTACGAGCAGTACTTC.

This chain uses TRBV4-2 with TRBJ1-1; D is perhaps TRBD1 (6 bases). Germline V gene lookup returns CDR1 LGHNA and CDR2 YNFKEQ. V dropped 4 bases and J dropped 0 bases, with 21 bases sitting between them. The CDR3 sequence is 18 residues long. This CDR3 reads CASSREDGGLGVNTEAFF. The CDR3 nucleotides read TGTGCCAGCAGCCGAGAGGACGGGGGGCTCGGAGTGAACACTGAAGCTTTCTTT.

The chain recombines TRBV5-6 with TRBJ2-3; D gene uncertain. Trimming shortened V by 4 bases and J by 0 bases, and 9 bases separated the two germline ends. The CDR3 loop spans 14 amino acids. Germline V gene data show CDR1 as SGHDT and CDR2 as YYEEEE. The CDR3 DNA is TGTGCCAGCAGCATACGAGCTAGCACAGATACGCAGTATTTT. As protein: CASSIRASTDTQYF.

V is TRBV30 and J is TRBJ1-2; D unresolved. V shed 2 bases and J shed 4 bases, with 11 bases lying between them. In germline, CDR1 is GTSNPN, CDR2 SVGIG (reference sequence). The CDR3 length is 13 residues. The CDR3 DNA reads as TGTGCCTGGAGTAGGGCAGTTGGCTATGGCTACACCTTC. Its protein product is CAWSRAVGYGYTF. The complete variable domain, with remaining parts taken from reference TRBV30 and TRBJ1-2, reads SQTIHQWPATLVQPVGSPLSLECTVEGTSNPNLYWYRQAAGRGLQLLFYSVGIGQISSEVPQNLSASRPQDRQFILSSKKLLLSDSGFYLCAWSRAVGYGYTFGSGTRLTVV.

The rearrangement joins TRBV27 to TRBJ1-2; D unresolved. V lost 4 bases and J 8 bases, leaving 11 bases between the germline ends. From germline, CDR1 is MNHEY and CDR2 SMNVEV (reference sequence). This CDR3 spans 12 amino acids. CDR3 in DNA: TGTGCCAGCAGTTCCGCCCTAGGGGGCTACACCTTC. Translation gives CASSSALGGYTF.

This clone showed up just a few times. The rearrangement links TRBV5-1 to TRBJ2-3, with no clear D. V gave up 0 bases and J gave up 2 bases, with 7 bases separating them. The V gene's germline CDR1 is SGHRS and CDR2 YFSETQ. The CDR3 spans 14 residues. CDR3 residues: CASSLGTDTDTQYF. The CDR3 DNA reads TGCGCCAGCAGCTTGGGTACGGACACAGATACGCAGTATTTT.

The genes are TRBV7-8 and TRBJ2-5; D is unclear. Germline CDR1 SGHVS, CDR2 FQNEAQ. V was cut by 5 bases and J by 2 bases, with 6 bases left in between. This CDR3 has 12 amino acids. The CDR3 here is CASSLDQETQYF. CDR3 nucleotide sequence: TGTGCCAGCAGCCTGGATCAAGAGACCCAGTACTTC.

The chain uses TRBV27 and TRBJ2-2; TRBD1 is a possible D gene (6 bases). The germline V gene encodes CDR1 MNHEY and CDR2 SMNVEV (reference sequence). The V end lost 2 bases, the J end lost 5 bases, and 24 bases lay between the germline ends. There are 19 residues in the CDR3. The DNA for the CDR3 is TGTGCCAGCAGTTTAAGTGGCAGGGGCGACCTGAGTGGTACCGGGGAGCTGTTTTTT. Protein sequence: CASSLSGRGDLSGTGELFF.

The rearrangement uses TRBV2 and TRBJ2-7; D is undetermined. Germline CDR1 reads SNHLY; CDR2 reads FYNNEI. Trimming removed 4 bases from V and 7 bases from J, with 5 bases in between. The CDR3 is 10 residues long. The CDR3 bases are TGTGCCAGCAGTGTGTGGGAGCAGTACTTC. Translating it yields CASSVWEQYF.

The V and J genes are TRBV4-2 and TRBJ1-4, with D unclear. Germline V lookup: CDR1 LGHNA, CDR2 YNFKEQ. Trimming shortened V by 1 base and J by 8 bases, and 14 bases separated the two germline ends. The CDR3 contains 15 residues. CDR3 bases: TGTGCCAGCAGCCAAGTCCTAGACCGGAGAGAAAAACTGTTTTTT. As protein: CASSQVLDRREKLFF.

The CDR3 DNA is TGTGCCAGCAGCGTAAAAGGGACCCCCAATCAGCCCCAGCATTTT. Its translation is CASSVKGTPNQPQHF. This chain connects TRBV9 to TRBJ1-5, with D possibly TRBD1 on 5 matching bases. The CDR3 is 15 residues long. Germline V CDR1 and CDR2: SGDLS, YYNGEE. V was clipped by 1 base and J by 3 bases, with 11 bases between them.

In DNA, the CDR3 is TGTGCCATCAGTGAGACGAACACTGAAGCTTTCTTT. Its protein is CAISETNTEAFF. The chain links TRBV10-3 to TRBJ1-1; D not resolved. Trimming left V 2 bases short and J 1 base short, with 2 bases between. Germline V gene data show CDR1 as ENHRY and CDR2 as SYGVKD. This CDR3 comprises 12 residues.

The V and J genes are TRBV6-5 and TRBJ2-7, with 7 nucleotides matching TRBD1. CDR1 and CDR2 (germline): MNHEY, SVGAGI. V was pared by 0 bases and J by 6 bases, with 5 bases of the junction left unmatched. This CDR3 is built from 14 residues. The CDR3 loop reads CASSYSTGNSEQYF. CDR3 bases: TGTGCCAGCAGTTACTCGACAGGGAATAGCGAGCAGTACTTC.